This T cell receptor (beta chain) emerged from a study of blood T cell repertoires in COVID-19. Study-wide background: The study drew acute and convalescent COVID-19 samples from the United States, Italy and Spain. PBMCs, B-cell-depleted T cells, or T cells provided the cDNA or gDNA that made up the material.

CDR1 is SGHTA and CDR2 is FQGTGA in the germline V gene. CDR3 length equals 15 residues. The trim removed 5 bases at V and 0 bases at J, leaving 2 bases unmatched. Sequencing used immunoSEQ multiplex PCR; TCRdb keeps in-frame clones, though not all of them. This sample has around 120,000 clones, with roughly 88% found just once. Source material: peripheral blood. The clonotype was recovered from a woman between 45 and 60 years old with active or convalescent COVID-19. The rearrangement links TRBV7-3 to TRBJ2-1, with 9 nucleotides matching TRBD2. CDR3 residues: CASSRLADSYNEQFF. The CDR3 bases are TGTGCCAGCAGCCGACTAGCGGACTCCTACAATGAGCAGTTCTTC. Full variable domain (remainder filled in from reference TRBV7-3 and TRBJ2-1): GAGVSQTPSNKVTEKGKYVELRCDPISGHTALYWYRQSLGQGPEFLIYFQGTGAADDSGLPNDRFFAVRPEGSVSTLKIQRTERGDSAVYLCASSRLADSYNEQFFGPGTRLTVL.